Listed below are T cell receptor beta chains from one sample, sequenced in a study of cytomegalovirus exposure and HLA in healthy donors. The data were produced by immunoSEQ multiplex PCR, yet TCRdb's version contains in-frame clones alone and is incomplete. The sample lists just over 150,000 clones, around 80% occurring once. What was sequenced was PBMCs. The receptors originated from a man aged 18-30 years in good health and CMV-seronegative. CDR3s include the opening cysteine and the closing phenylalanine or tryptophan. The D gene is left open where the match is weak. Size tells how often a clone was seen (once, few, many) or the class of an expanded clone, and some rows leave it out.

J gene,D gene,V gene,clone size,CDR3 DNA,CDR3 protein
TRBJ1-2,-,TRBV5-1,-,TGCGCCAGCAGCTTTACAGCCGGCCAGACCTATGGCTACACCTTC,CASSFTAGQTYGYTF
TRBJ2-1,TRBD2,TRBV6-4,-,TGTGCCAGCAGTGACAGGGCGGGAGACTACAATGAGCAGTTCTTC,CASSDRAGDYNEQFF
TRBJ2-7,TRBD1,TRBV5-5,-,TGTGCCAGCAGCGTAGACAGGGCCCCCTACGAGCAGTACTTC,CASSVDRAPYEQYF
TRBJ2-7,-,TRBV4-1,-,TGCGCCAGCAGTCGTTTTAGTGTTCCGACGTCTCCAGGCTCCTACGAGCAGTACTTC,CASSRFSVPTSPGSYEQYF
TRBJ1-2,-,TRBV10-3,-,TGTGCCATCAGTGAGTCGGTAGCTGACTATGGCTACACCTTC,CAISESVADYGYTF
TRBJ1-1,-,TRBV30,once,TGTGCCTGGAGTCCCTACACTGAAGCTTTCTTT,CAWSPYTEAFF
TRBJ2-5,TRBD2,TRBV4-1,-,TGCGCCAGCAGCCCTAGGTTCGGTAGCGGGAGGGAGACCCAGTACTTC,CASSPRFGSGRETQYF
TRBJ2-7,-,TRBV7-8,-,TGTGCCAGCAGCTACCGGGACACATCCTACGAGCAGTACTTC,CASSYRDTSYEQYF
TRBJ2-7,TRBD1,TRBV4-3,-,TGCGCCAGCAGCCAAGATGGACAGGGGGCCTACGAGCAGTACTTC,CASSQDGQGAYEQYF
TRBJ1-1,-,TRBV5-4,-,TGTGCCAGCAGCTCTCTAGGGAGTGAGGACACTGAAGCTTTCTTT,CASSSLGSEDTEAFF
TRBJ1-2,TRBD1,TRBV5-1,-,TGCGCCAGCAGCACAGGGGGGGTCGGGACAGCTAACTATGGCTACACCTTC,CASSTGGVGTANYGYTF
TRBJ1-5,-,TRBV15,-,TGTGCCACCAGCAGAGATTTAGAGGGAGCTCAGCCCCAGCATTTT,CATSRDLEGAQPQHF
TRBJ2-1,-,TRBV29-1,-,TGCAGCGCCGCGACAGACAATTACAATGAGCAGTTCTTC,CSAATDNYNEQFF
TRBJ1-6,-,TRBV6-6,few,TGTGCCTCCTTTGGAGTGGCCTATAATTCACCCCTCCACTTT,CASFGVAYNSPLHF
TRBJ2-1,TRBD2,TRBV5-1,-,TGCGCCAGCAGCCCGACTAGCGGCCTCAATGAGCAGTTCTTC,CASSPTSGLNEQFF